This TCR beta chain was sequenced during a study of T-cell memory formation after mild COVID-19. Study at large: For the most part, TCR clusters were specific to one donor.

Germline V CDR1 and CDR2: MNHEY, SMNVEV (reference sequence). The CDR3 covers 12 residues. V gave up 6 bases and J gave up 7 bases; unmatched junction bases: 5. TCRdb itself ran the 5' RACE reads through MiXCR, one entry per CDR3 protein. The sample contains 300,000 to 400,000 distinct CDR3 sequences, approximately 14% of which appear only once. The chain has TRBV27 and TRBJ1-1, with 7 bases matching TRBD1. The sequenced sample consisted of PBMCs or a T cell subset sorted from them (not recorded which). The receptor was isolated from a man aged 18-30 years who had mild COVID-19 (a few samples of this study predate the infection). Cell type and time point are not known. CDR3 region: CASRNRGLEAFF. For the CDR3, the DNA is TGTGCCAGCAGAAACAGGGGTCTTGAAGCTTTCTTT.